The 22 T cell receptor beta chains below come from one sample, sequenced in a study of T cell responses to AZD1222 COVID-19 vaccine. TCRdb's table, derived via immunoSEQ multiplex PCR, lists solely in-frame clones and lacks some. Of 100,000 to 150,000 clones listed, 80% to 95% are singletons. The material was peripheral blood, obtained on day 0 of MenACWY control vaccination. The receptors come from an adult in good health.

The J gene is TRBJ2-7, the V gene TRBV4-2, with 11 bases fitting TRBD2. Trimming removed 1 base from V and 0 bases from J; junction bases left unmatched: 5. This CDR3 has 17 residues. The germline V gene has CDR1 LGHNA and CDR2 YNFKEQ. The CDR3 DNA reads TGTGCCAGCAGCCAAGCCTTAGCGGGGGGGGGCTCCTACGAGCAGTACTTC. It yields the protein CASSQALAGGGSYEQYF.

The V call is TRBV18, the J call TRBJ2-4; possible D gene TRBD1, 6 bases. Trimming took off 2 bases at V and 3 bases at J, with 11 bases between the two ends. The germline CDR1 and CDR2 sequences are KGHSH and LQKENI. The CDR3 consists of 15 residues. Written as DNA, the CDR3 is TGTGCCAGCTCACCAAAGGACAGCCTCAAAAACATTCAGTACTTC. Encoded protein: CASSPKDSLKNIQYF.

V usage is TRBV9 and J usage is TRBJ1-1; the match to TRBD1 covers 8 bases. Looked up from germline, CDR1 is SGDLS and CDR2 is YYNGEE. V lost 3 bases and J lost 1; bases outside the gene matches: 5. This CDR3 has 15 amino acids. CDR3 residues: CASSGRQGRNTEAFF. CDR3 sequence (DNA): TGTGCCAGCAGCGGACGACAGGGGAGGAACACTGAAGCTTTCTTT.

V gene TRBV11-2 combines with J gene TRBJ2-3, with D tentatively TRBD2 (7 bases). This CDR3 is built from 19 residues. Germline CDR1 SGHAT, CDR2 FQNNGV. The V end lost 0 bases, the J end lost 5 bases, and 24 bases lay between the germline ends. CDR3 loop: CASSLDSRRGLDFGDTQYF. DNA for the CDR3: TGTGCCAGCAGCTTAGATTCGCGGCGGGGGCTGGATTTTGGAGATACGCAGTATTTT.

The chain links TRBV11-2 to TRBJ1-1; 7 bases are a match to TRBD1. Germline V lookup: CDR1 SGHAT, CDR2 FQNNGV. Losses at the gene ends were 4 bases for V and 8 bases for J; bases not matched to a gene: 10. The CDR3 consists of 14 residues. The CDR3 here is CASSSVVRTGEAFF. The CDR3 DNA is TGTGCCAGCAGCTCGGTAGTTAGGACAGGCGAAGCTTTCTTT.

This chain connects TRBV28 to TRBJ1-2; 8 bases line up with TRBD1. V lost 4 bases to trimming and J lost 0 bases; unmatched junction nucleotides: 7. The CDR3 runs 16 residues. From germline, CDR1 is MDHEN and CDR2 SYDVKM. This chain's CDR3 is CASSSPQTGANYGYTF. Written as DNA, the CDR3 is TGTGCCAGCAGTTCCCCCCAGACAGGGGCTAACTATGGCTACACCTTC.

The chain couples TRBV11-3 to TRBJ1-1; perhaps TRBD1 as D (5 bases). Germline-derived CDR1 and CDR2 are SGHNT and YENEEA. Deletions cut 3 bases from V and 6 bases from J, with 11 bases between. There are 13 residues in the CDR3. The CDR3 nucleotides read TGTGCCAGCAGCTTTGGGGGTAGCGCTGAAGCTTTCTTT. Translating it yields CASSFGGSAEAFF.

The chain uses TRBV2 and TRBJ2-4, with 7 bases fitting TRBD1. Germline V gene lookup returns CDR1 SNHLY and CDR2 FYNNEI. The CDR3 totals 15 residues. The J segment lost 1 base and the V segment lost 3 bases, leaving 3 bases of the junction unmatched. CDR3 coding DNA: TGTGCCAGCAGTGAGCAGGGGGTTGCCAAAAACATTCAGTACTTC. Encoded protein: CASSEQGVAKNIQYF.

V usage is TRBV4-2 and J usage is TRBJ1-2; D is possibly TRBD1 (5 bases). This CDR3 has 15 amino acids. V lost 4 bases, J lost 4 bases, and 16 bases lay in between. Germline loops: CDR1 LGHNA, CDR2 YNFKEQ. DNA for the CDR3: TGTGCCAGCAGCCGAGACAGTACCGTTTCCTATGGCTACACCTTC. Protein sequence: CASSRDSTVSYGYTF.

The chain is built from TRBV10-3 and TRBJ1-1, with D possibly TRBD1 on 5 matching bases. Germline CDR1 ENHRY, CDR2 SYGVKD. The V and J ends lost 8 bases and 1 base respectively, with 17 bases between them. CDR3 size: 15 residues. The CDR3 DNA reads TGTGCCATCCGAGGGGCCCCCGGGGAGAACACTGAAGCTTTCTTT. It is translated as CAIRGAPGENTEAFF.

The chain joins TRBV6-5 to TRBJ1-6, with D unclear. Trimming stripped 7 bases from V and 7 bases from J, with 11 bases between. The CDR3 consists of 13 residues. Germline values: CDR1 MNHEY, CDR2 SVGAGI. The CDR3 sequence is CASTKGRNSPLHF. DNA of the CDR3: TGTGCCAGCACTAAGGGAAGGAATTCACCCCTCCACTTT.

This CDR3 is CASSSSGTGGFIQYF. The CDR3 region has the DNA TGTGCCAGCAGCTCATCCGGGACAGGGGGCTTCATTCAGTACTTC. The chain joins TRBV11-2 to TRBJ2-4, with TRBD1 matching over 12 bases. The CDR3 contains 15 residues. Germline-derived CDR1 and CDR2 are SGHAT and FQNNGV. Trimming took 4 bases from V and 9 from J; bases not matched to a gene: 7.

The chain combines TRBV19 with TRBJ2-3, with 7 bases identical to TRBD1. Germline V lookup: CDR1 LNHDA, CDR2 SQIVND (reference sequence). This CDR3 comprises 15 residues. Trimming removed 9 bases from V and 5 bases from J; junction bases left unmatched: 14. DNA for the CDR3: TGTGCCAGCTGCCCTGTGGACAGGTCCGTAGATACGCAGTATTTT. It is translated as CASCPVDRSVDTQYF.

This chain connects TRBV28 to TRBJ2-1; 7 bases align to TRBD2. V lost 2 bases, J lost 2 bases, and 6 bases stayed unmatched. Germline V gene data show CDR1 as MDHEN and CDR2 as SYDVKM. The CDR3 length is 16 residues. CDR3 nucleotides: TGTGCCAGCAGTTTAACTTCGGGGGGAACCTACAATGAGCAGTTCTTC. Encoded protein: CASSLTSGGTYNEQFF.

This clone was seen a single time. The gene calls are TRBV6-5 and TRBJ2-2; TRBD1 aligns across 8 bases. Germline V gives CDR1 MNHEY, CDR2 SVGAGI. The junction had 3 bases not matched to a gene; V was cut back by 6 bases and J by 3 bases. The CDR3 is 14 residues long. Here the CDR3 DNA reads TGTGCCAGCAGGTCAGGGGGCTACACCGGGGAGCTGTTTTTT. It is translated as CASRSGGYTGELFF.

The gene calls are TRBV5-1 and TRBJ2-1; D perhaps matches TRBD2 (6 bases). The CDR3 contains 19 residues. The V end lost 4 bases, the J end lost 6 bases, and 29 bases lay between the germline ends. Germline V gene sequence: CDR1 SGHRS, CDR2 YFSETQ. CDR3 DNA sequence: TGCGCCAGCAGCCCCCACGGGTTAGAACTAGCAAAAGGGTTCAATGAGCAGTTCTTC. Translating gives CASSPHGLELAKGFNEQFF.

The chain is built from TRBV7-9 and TRBJ1-2; D gene ambiguous. CDR1 SEHNR and CDR2 FQNEAQ come from the germline V gene (reference sequence). There are 14 residues in the CDR3. The V gene lost 2 bases and the J gene lost 4 bases, with 11 bases spanning the gap. The chain's CDR3 is CASSLIDRSYGYTF. The CDR3 region has the DNA TGTGCCAGCAGCTTAATCGACCGGAGCTATGGCTACACCTTC.

This chain links TRBV29-1 with TRBJ1-4, with D possibly matching TRBD1 (5 bases). Trimming took off 4 bases at V and 6 bases at J, with 18 bases between the two ends. The CDR3 spans 15 residues. Germline V gene data show CDR1 as SQVTM and CDR2 as ANQGSEA. The CDR3 is CSVVVSVAGDEKLFF. For the CDR3, the DNA is TGCAGCGTTGTCGTGTCTGTCGCGGGGGATGAAAAACTGTTTTTT.

CDR3 DNA: TGCGCCAGCAGCCAAATCTTAGGGGGCGAGGAGACCCAGTACTTC. It is translated as CASSQILGGEETQYF. The chain has TRBV4-1 and TRBJ2-5; 7 bases are shared with TRBD1. The V segment lost 2 bases and the J segment 5 bases; nucleotides outside the gene matches: 8. Germline loops: CDR1 MGHRA, CDR2 YSYEKL. The CDR3 sequence is 15 residues long.

CDR3 amino acids: CASSPGGGHTEAFF. The CDR3 DNA reads as TGTGCCAGCAGTCCCGGAGGGGGGCACACTGAAGCTTTCTTT. The chain employs TRBV6-5 and TRBJ1-1; possibly TRBD1 for D (6 bases). The CDR3 is 14 amino acids. With 5 bases removed from V and 3 bases from J, the gap between germline ends came to 13 bases. Germline CDR1 reads MNHEY; CDR2 reads SVGAGI.

V and J are TRBV9 and TRBJ2-3; D possibly matches TRBD1 or TRBD2 (6 bases each). V shed 0 bases and J shed 2 bases, with 10 bases lying between them. Germline values: CDR1 SGDLS, CDR2 YYNGEE. The CDR3 loop spans 15 amino acids. DNA of the CDR3: TGTGCCAGCAGCGTAGAGGGGGGATACACAGATACGCAGTATTTT. It yields the protein CASSVEGGYTDTQYF.

The chain is built from TRBV2 and TRBJ1-1; 7 positions agree with TRBD1. CDR1 and CDR2 from the germline V gene are SNHLY and FYNNEI. Germline trimming cut 10 bases from V and 4 bases from J; bases unmatched to any gene: 6. This CDR3 has 12 amino acids. Here the CDR3 DNA reads TGTGCCACCAGGGGGGAGGGCACTGAAGCTTTCTTT. Translating gives CATRGEGTEAFF.